This TCR beta chain was found in a study of shared clonotypes between healthy human individuals. Background on the study: Donors had three CD4 naive, three CD4 memory, two CD8 naive and one CD8 memory plate apiece.

Free of recent acute infections or vaccinations, the donors were healthy HIV-negative adults. CD4+ cells underwent separation, giving CD45RA+ naive and CD45RA-negative memory subsets. Germline values: CDR1 SGHRS, CDR2 YFSETQ. CDR3 length equals 15 residues. V lost 2 bases and J lost 4; bases outside the gene matches: 5. The method was immunoSEQ multiplex PCR; TCRdb's version includes in-frame clones alone and lacks a portion of them. The table has 600,000 to 750,000 clones, about three quarters seen once. The sample comprised memory CD4+ T cells sorted from blood. The subset is: CD45RA-negative fraction. The rearrangement uses TRBV5-1 and TRBJ2-7, with 11 bases aligning to TRBD1. The TCR comes from a woman aged 30 to 39 in good health. CDR3 nucleotide sequence: TGCGCCAGCAGCTTTCAGGGACAGGGGGTTTACGAGCAGTACTTC. Amino acids: CASSFQGQGVYEQYF.